The 27 T cell receptor beta chains below all came from one sample that was sequenced in a study of neurological immune-mediated disorders. Using its own MiXCR run on the 5' RACE reads, TCRdb lists one record per CDR3 protein. The sample has roughly 71,000 distinct CDR3 sequences; roughly 3.9% are singletons. Sequences were obtained from PBMCs. Every receptor here comes from a man younger than 40 with multiple sclerosis.

This clonotype was seen at least ten times. V is TRBV27 and J is TRBJ1-2; TRBD1 aligns across 9 bases. The CDR3 contains 15 residues. Germline V lookup: CDR1 MNHEY, CDR2 SMNVEV (reference sequence). The V segment lost 5 bases and the J segment 8 bases; nucleotides outside the gene matches: 12. The CDR3 region has the DNA TGTGCCAGCAGTCCACTCGGACAGGGGAGCAGCGGCTACACCTTC. This encodes CASSPLGQGSSGYTF.

This clonotype was counted at least ten times. The genes are TRBV7-9 and TRBJ2-4; TRBD2 matches at 7 bases. Germline assignment: CDR1 SEHNR and CDR2 FQNEAQ (reference sequence). V trimming: 5 bases; J trimming: 1 base; junction bases outside the gene matches: 8. The CDR3 runs 16 residues. CDR3 bases: TGTGCCAGCAGCACCAGCGGGGTTTCGGCCAAAAACATTCAGTACTTC. Its protein product is CASSTSGVSAKNIQYF.

This clonotype has a count of ten or more. V gene TRBV7-9 combines with J gene TRBJ1-3; D gene ambiguous. This CDR3 is 12 amino acids long. CDR1 is SEHNR, CDR2 FQNEAQ, per germline (reference sequence). V shed 4 bases and J shed 11 bases, with 12 bases lying between them. The CDR3, as DNA: TGTGCCAGCAGCTATACCCCGGACGCCATATATTTT. Protein: CASSYTPDAIYF.

This clonotype was counted many times. This rearrangement joins TRBV7-6 to TRBJ2-3; D gene ambiguous. The CDR3 is 16 amino acids. Per the germline V gene, CDR1 is SGHVS and CDR2 is FNYEAQ. V shed 0 bases and J shed 4 bases, with 14 bases lying between them. CDR3 loop: CASSLAAMNVADTQYF. The CDR3 nucleotides are TGTGCCAGCAGCTTAGCCGCTATGAACGTCGCAGATACGCAGTATTTT.

This clonotype has a count of ten or more. This sequence joins TRBV7-7 and TRBJ2-5; no clear D gene. Germline V CDR1 and CDR2: SSHAT, FNYEAQ (reference sequence). Trimming removed 2 bases at V and 5 bases at J, with 9 bases between. The CDR3 has 13 residues. CDR3 residues: CASSLRVGETQYF. CDR3 coding DNA: TGTGCCAGCAGCTTACGGGTCGGGGAGACCCAGTACTTC.

Here the CDR3 reads CASSAGGGAYNEQFF. CDR3 bases: TGTGCCAGCAGTGCTGGCGGGGGGGCCTACAATGAGCAGTTCTTC. The chain employs TRBV6-1 and TRBJ2-1; 9 nucleotides agree with TRBD2. CDR3 length: 15 residues. Trimming took 4 bases from V and 2 from J; bases not matched to a gene: 3. Looked up from germline, CDR1 is MNHNS and CDR2 is SASEGT.

At least ten counts were recorded for this clonotype. This rearrangement joins TRBV18 to TRBJ2-7; no reliable D call. Trimming pared 3 bases from V and 5 bases from J, leaving 14 bases between. The CDR3 sequence is 14 residues long. Germline V lookup: CDR1 KGHSH, CDR2 LQKENI. DNA for the CDR3: TGTGCCAGCTCACCCTCACTGACTCGGGACGAGCAGTACTTC. Encoded protein: CASSPSLTRDEQYF.

This clonotype was observed a handful of times. At one end, the junction sequence differs from germline, possibly due to a read error. The chain employs TRBV6-2 or TRBV6-3 and TRBJ1-5; D is ambiguous. The CDR3 runs 13 residues. Germline V lookup: CDR1 MNHEY, CDR2 SVGEGT. The CDR3 loop is CASSYSMAQPQNF. In nucleotides, the CDR3 is TGTGCCAGCAGTTACTCGATGGCTCAGCCCCAGAATTTT.

V and J are TRBV7-8 and TRBJ2-3; 9 bases line up with TRBD2. The CDR3 has 17 amino acids. Germline trimming cut 1 base from V and 2 bases from J; bases unmatched to any gene: 7. The germline V gene has CDR1 SGHVS and CDR2 FQNEAQ. CDR3 protein: CASSLDLAGVFTDTQYF. The CDR3 bases are TGTGCCAGCAGCTTAGACTTAGCGGGGGTGTTCACAGATACGCAGTATTTT.

Ten or more counts support this clonotype. This rearrangement joins TRBV29-1 to TRBJ2-5; TRBD2 is a possible D gene (5 bases). Trimming removed 6 bases at V and 4 bases at J, with 18 bases between. The germline V gene has CDR1 SQVTM and CDR2 ANQGSEA. The CDR3 consists of 14 residues. CDR3 amino acids: CSVNGPGRGETQYF. As DNA, the CDR3 is TGCAGCGTCAACGGCCCAGGACGGGGAGAGACCCAGTACTTC.

This clonotype has ten or more counts. The chain joins TRBV5-1 to TRBJ1-2, with 10 bases lining up with TRBD1. The CDR3 is 14 residues long. The V segment lost 4 bases and the J segment 8 bases; nucleotides outside the gene matches: 8. The germline V gene has CDR1 SGHRS and CDR2 YFSETQ. The DNA for the CDR3 is TGCGCCAGCAGCCCGGACGGGACAGGGGTCGGCTACACCTTC. Residues: CASSPDGTGVGYTF. Full variable domain (remainder filled in from reference TRBV5-1 and TRBJ1-2): KAGVTQTPRYLIKTRGQQVTLSCSPISGHRSVSWYQQTPGQGLQFLFEYFSETQRNKGNFPGRFSGRQFSNSRSEMNVSTLELGDSALYLCASSPDGTGVGYTFGSGTRLTVV.

This clonotype was picked up many times. V usage is TRBV4-1 and J usage is TRBJ1-1, with TRBD1 matching over 8 bases. Per the germline V gene, CDR1 is MGHRA and CDR2 is YSYEKL. With 0 bases clipped from V and 2 bases from J, the junction kept 11 bases outside the gene matches. CDR3 length: 18 residues. Written as DNA, the CDR3 is TGCGCCAGCAGCCAAGATCGTAGGACAGGGTTCGGAAACACTGAAGCTTTCTTT. It specifies CASSQDRRTGFGNTEAFF.

This clonotype was observed many times. The chain combines TRBV5-1 with TRBJ2-6; D is ambiguous. This CDR3 is built from 17 residues. Germline loops: CDR1 SGHRS, CDR2 YFSETQ. The V and J ends lost 6 bases and 2 bases respectively, with 18 bases between them. DNA of the CDR3: TGCGCCAGCACCAACATGGGTTCGTACCCTGGGGCCAACGTCCTGACTTTC. Protein sequence: CASTNMGSYPGANVLTF. Drawing the rest from reference TRBV5-1 and TRBJ2-6, the complete variable domain is KAGVTQTPRYLIKTRGQQVTLSCSPISGHRSVSWYQQTPGQGLQFLFEYFSETQRNKGNFPGRFSGRQFSNSRSEMNVSTLELGDSALYLCASTNMGSYPGANVLTFGAGSRLTVL.

This clonotype was seen at least ten times. The rearrangement uses TRBV4-3 and TRBJ1-5; a possible D gene is TRBD1 (6 bases). With 1 base removed from V and 1 base from J, the gap between germline ends came to 8 bases. The CDR3 has 15 residues. In germline, CDR1 is LGHNA, CDR2 YSLEER. CDR3 nucleotide sequence: TGCGCCAGCAGCCAAGTTAGGGGGAGCAATCAGCCCCAGCATTTT. This sequence encodes CASSQVRGSNQPQHF.

This clonotype was picked up many times. The gene calls are TRBV20-1 and TRBJ1-5; 7 nucleotides line up with TRBD1. This CDR3 is 15 amino acids long. Trimming took 3 bases from V and 3 from J; bases not matched to a gene: 8. Germline CDR1 and CDR2: DFQATT and SNEGSKA (reference sequence). In DNA form, the CDR3 reads TGCAGTGCTAGGGAAATGGACAGGAACAATCAGCCCCAGCATTTT. It encodes CSAREMDRNNQPQHF.

This clonotype was recorded at least ten times. This chain links TRBV20-1 with TRBJ2-3; 10 bases are a match to TRBD2. The CDR3 runs to 15 residues. J gave up 0 bases and V 6 bases, and 6 bases lay outside the gene matches. Germline CDR1 is DFQATT and CDR2 is SNEGSKA (reference sequence). The CDR3 region has the DNA TGCAGTGCGTTAGCGGGGGGACCTAGCACAGATACGCAGTATTTT. Its protein product is CSALAGGPSTDTQYF.

This clonotype was picked up many times. This chain links TRBV5-1 with TRBJ2-7; D perhaps matches TRBD1 (5 bases). The germline gives CDR1 SGHRS, CDR2 YFSETQ. Trimming removed 2 bases from V and 5 bases from J, with 5 bases in between. The CDR3 runs 11 residues. This chain's CDR3 is CASSLGDEQYF. The CDR3 bases are TGCGCCAGCAGCTTAGGGGACGAGCAGTACTTC.

This clonotype was seen many times. The genes are TRBV19 and TRBJ1-2; 7 bases are shared with TRBD1. The J segment lost 4 bases and the V segment lost 3 bases, leaving 5 bases of the junction unmatched. CDR3 length equals 14 residues. Germline lookup yields CDR1 LNHDA and CDR2 SQIVND (reference sequence). Written as DNA, the CDR3 is TGTGCCAGTAGTATGAGAGGGGGCGTCTATGGCTACACCTTC. Protein sequence: CASSMRGGVYGYTF.

About this clonotype itself: A much larger clone lies one base from this, so it may be a read error. The V call is TRBV12-5, the J call TRBJ2-1; possibly TRBD1 for D (5 bases). Trimming shortened V by 1 base and J by 9 bases, and 10 bases separated the two germline ends. The CDR3 sequence is 13 residues long. Per germline, CDR1 LGHNT and CDR2 FRNRAP. The chain's CDR3 is CASGLGRDSEQFF. The CDR3 bases are TGTGCTAGTGGTTTGGGACGCGACAGTGAGCAGTTCTTC. Full variable domain (rest looked up from reference TRBV12-5 and TRBJ2-1): DARVTQTPRHKVTEMGQEVTMRCQPILGHNTVFWYRQTMMQGLELLAYFRNRAPLDDSGMPKDRFSAEMPDATLATLKIQPSEPRDSAVYFCASGLGRDSEQFFGPGTRLTVL.

This clonotype was found many times. CDR3 nucleotides: TGTGCCAGCTCACCGTTCCCAATTCGACAGGGGGTGACTGAAGCTTTCTTT. Its translation: CASSPFPIRQGVTEAFF. This sequence joins TRBV18 and TRBJ1-1; 9 positions match TRBD1. Germline V gives CDR1 KGHSH, CDR2 LQKENI. The CDR3 spans 17 residues. V was pared by 3 bases and J by 5 bases, with 13 bases of the junction left unmatched.

This clonotype was observed many times. V and J are TRBV20-1 and TRBJ2-1; a possible D gene is TRBD1 (5 bases). Deletions cut 0 bases from V and 1 base from J, with 13 bases between. Germline CDR1 DFQATT, CDR2 SNEGSKA (reference sequence). The CDR3 is 16 residues long. CDR3 loop: CSAREGAAWSYNEQFF. DNA of the CDR3: TGCAGTGCTAGAGAAGGGGCCGCTTGGTCCTACAATGAGCAGTTCTTC.

In its sample, this clonotype was seen many times. The CDR3 spells CSVDGLAGFTDTQYF. In nucleotides, the CDR3 is TGCAGCGTTGACGGACTAGCGGGTTTCACAGATACGCAGTATTTT. V and J are TRBV29-1 and TRBJ2-3, with 11 bases matching TRBD2. This CDR3 region has 15 residues. V lost 3 bases and J lost 2; bases outside the gene matches: 4. Germline V gives CDR1 SQVTM, CDR2 ANQGSEA.

This clonotype was observed at least ten times. This sequence joins TRBV20-1 and TRBJ2-1, with a weak D call TRBD2 (5 bases). The germline V gene has CDR1 DFQATT and CDR2 SNEGSKA (reference sequence). The CDR3 totals 13 residues. The germline V and J ends were trimmed by 2 bases and 5 bases, with 10 bases remaining between them. CDR3 DNA sequence: TGCAGTGCTAGAAGCGGCGGAAACAATGAGCAGTTCTTC. This codes for CSARSGGNNEQFF.

This clonotype was seen many times. The chain recombines TRBV7-2 with TRBJ1-2; no firm D call. Germline CDR1 is SGHTA and CDR2 is FQGNSA. The CDR3 length is 13 residues. V dropped 2 bases and J dropped 2 bases, with 6 bases sitting between them. CDR3 nucleotide sequence: TGTGCCAGCAGCTTACCAGAGAACTATGGCTACACCTTC. It codes for CASSLPENYGYTF. Looking up the rest from reference TRBV7-2 and TRBJ1-2 gives the full variable domain: GAGVSQSPSNKVTEKGKDVELRCDPISGHTALYWYRQSLGQGLEFLIYFQGNSAPDKSGLPSDRFSAERTGGSVSTLTIQRTQQEDSAVYLCASSLPENYGYTFGSGTRLTVV.

This clonotype was observed many times. CDR3 region: CASSLAGLPYNEQFF. The CDR3 bases are TGCGCCAGCAGCTTGGCAGGGTTACCGTACAATGAGCAGTTCTTC. The V gene is TRBV5-1, the J gene TRBJ2-1, with D tentatively TRBD1 (5 bases). Germline values: CDR1 SGHRS, CDR2 YFSETQ. The CDR3 runs 15 residues. V lost 0 bases, J lost 4 bases, and 11 bases lay in between. The variable domain in full, completed from reference TRBV5-1 and TRBJ2-1, reads KAGVTQTPRYLIKTRGQQVTLSCSPISGHRSVSWYQQTPGQGLQFLFEYFSETQRNKGNFPGRFSGRQFSNSRSEMNVSTLELGDSALYLCASSLAGLPYNEQFFGPGTRLTVL.

Concerning this clonotype: This clone may be a read error of a much larger clone one base away. The chain is built from TRBV4-1 and TRBJ1-2; unclear D gene. Per germline, CDR1 MGHRA and CDR2 YSYEKL. Trimming pared 0 bases from V and 7 bases from J, leaving 12 bases between. CDR3 size: 14 residues. DNA of the CDR3: TGCGCCAGCAGCCAAGATATTAAGGGCGGTGGCTACACCTTC. It codes for CASSQDIKGGGYTF.

This clonotype was found many times. CDR3 coding DNA: TGTGCCAGCAGCTTGGGACAGCACGCGGACATTCAGTACTTC. It encodes CASSLGQHADIQYF. V usage is TRBV5-6 and J usage is TRBJ2-4; TRBD1 is a possible D gene (5 bases). Germline CDR1 and CDR2: SGHDT and YYEEEE. Deletions cut 0 bases from V and 8 bases from J, with 12 bases between. CDR3 length equals 14 residues.